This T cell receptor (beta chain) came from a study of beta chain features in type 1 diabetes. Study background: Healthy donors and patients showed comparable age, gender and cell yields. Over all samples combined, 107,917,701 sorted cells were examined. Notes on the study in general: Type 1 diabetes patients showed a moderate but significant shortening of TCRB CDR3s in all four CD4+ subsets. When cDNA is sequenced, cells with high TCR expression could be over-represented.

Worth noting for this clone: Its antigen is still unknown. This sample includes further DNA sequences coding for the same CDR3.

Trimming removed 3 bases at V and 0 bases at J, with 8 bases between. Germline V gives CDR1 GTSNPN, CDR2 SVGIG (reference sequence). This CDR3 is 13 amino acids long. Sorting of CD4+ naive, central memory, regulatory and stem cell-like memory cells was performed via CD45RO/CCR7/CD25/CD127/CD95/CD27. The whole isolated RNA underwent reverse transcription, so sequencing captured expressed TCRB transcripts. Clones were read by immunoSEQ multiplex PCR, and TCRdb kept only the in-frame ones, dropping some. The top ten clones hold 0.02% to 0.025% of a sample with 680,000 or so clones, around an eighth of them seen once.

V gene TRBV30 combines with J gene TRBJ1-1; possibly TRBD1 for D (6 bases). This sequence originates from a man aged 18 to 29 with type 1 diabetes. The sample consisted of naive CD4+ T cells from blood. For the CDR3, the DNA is TGTGCCTGGAGACAGGGAATGAACACTGAAGCTTTCTTT. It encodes CAWRQGMNTEAFF.